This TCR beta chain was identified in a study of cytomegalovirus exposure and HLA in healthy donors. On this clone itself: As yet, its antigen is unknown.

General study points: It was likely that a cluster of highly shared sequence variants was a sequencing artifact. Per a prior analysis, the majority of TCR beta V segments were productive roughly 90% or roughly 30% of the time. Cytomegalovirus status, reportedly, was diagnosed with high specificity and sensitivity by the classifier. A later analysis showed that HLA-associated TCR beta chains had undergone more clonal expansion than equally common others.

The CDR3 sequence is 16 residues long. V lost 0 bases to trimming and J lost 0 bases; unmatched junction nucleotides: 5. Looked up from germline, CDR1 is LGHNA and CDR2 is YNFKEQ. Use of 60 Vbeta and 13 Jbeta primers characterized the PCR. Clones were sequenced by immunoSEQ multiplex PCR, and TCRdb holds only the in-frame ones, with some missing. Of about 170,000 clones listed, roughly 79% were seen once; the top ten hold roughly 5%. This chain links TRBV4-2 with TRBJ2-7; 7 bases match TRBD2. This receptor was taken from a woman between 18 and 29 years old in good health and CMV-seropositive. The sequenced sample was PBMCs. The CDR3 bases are TGTGCCAGCAGCCAAGATGGGGGGGTTAGCTCCTACGAGCAGTACTTC. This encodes CASSQDGGVSSYEQYF.